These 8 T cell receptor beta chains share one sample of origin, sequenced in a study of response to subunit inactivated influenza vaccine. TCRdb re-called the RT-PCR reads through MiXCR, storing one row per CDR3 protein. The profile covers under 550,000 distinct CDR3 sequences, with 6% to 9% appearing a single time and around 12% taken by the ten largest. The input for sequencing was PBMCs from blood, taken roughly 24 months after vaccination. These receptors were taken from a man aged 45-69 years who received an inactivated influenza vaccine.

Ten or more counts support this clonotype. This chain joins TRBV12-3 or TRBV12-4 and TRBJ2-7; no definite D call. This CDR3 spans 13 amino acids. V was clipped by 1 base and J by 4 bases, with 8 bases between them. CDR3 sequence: CASSLVSVYEQYF. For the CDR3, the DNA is TGTGCCAGCAGTTTAGTTTCGGTTTACGAGCAGTACTTC.

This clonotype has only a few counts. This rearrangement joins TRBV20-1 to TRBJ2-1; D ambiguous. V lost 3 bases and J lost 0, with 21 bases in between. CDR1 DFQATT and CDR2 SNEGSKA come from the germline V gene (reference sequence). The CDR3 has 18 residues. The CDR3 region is CSASGAAALRISYNEQFF. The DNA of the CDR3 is TGCAGTGCTAGTGGCGCCGCTGCACTAAGAATCTCCTACAATGAGCAGTTCTTC.

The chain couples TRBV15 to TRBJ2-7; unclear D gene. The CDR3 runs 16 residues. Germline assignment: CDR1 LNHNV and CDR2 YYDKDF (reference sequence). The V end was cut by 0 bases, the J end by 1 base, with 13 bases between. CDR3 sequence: CATSRDSAGTSYEQYF. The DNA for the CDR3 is TGTGCCACCAGCAGAGATTCGGCAGGAACGTCCTACGAGCAGTACTTC. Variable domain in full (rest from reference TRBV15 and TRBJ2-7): DAMVIQNPRYQVTQFGKPVTLSCSQTLNHNVMYWYQQKSSQAPKLLFHYYDKDFNNEADTPDNFQSRRPNTSFCFLDIRSPGLGDTAMYLCATSRDSAGTSYEQYFGPGTRLTVT.

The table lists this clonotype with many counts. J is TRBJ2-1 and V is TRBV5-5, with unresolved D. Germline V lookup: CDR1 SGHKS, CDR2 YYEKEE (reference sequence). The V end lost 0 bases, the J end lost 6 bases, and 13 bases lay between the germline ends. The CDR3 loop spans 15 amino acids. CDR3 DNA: TGTGCCAGCAGCTTGGCCACGTTTGGGTTCAATGAGCAGTTCTTC. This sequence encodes CASSLATFGFNEQFF.

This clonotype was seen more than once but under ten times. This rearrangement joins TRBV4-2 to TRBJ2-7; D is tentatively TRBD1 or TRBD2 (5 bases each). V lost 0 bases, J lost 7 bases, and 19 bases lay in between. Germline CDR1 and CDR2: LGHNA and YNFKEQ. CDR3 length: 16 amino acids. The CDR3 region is CASSQDGGRTGREQYF. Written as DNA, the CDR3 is TGTGCCAGCAGCCAAGATGGGGGAAGAACGGGGCGGGAGCAGTACTTC.

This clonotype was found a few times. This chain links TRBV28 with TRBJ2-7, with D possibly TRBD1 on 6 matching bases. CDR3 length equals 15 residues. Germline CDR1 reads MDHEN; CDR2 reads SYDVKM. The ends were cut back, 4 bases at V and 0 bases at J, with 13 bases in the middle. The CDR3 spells CASSSSGHLSYEQYF. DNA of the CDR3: TGTGCCAGCAGTTCCTCGGGACACCTCTCCTACGAGCAGTACTTC.

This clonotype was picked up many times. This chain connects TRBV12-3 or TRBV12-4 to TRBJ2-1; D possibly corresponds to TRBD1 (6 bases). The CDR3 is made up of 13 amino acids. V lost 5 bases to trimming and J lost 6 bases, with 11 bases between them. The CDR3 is CASSAGVLNEQFF. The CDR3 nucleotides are TGTGCCAGCAGTGCAGGGGTACTCAATGAGCAGTTCTTC.

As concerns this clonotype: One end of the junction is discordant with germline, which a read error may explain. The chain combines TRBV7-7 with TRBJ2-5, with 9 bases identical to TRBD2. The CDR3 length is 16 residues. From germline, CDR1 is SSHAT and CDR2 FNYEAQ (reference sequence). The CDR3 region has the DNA TGTGCTAGCATCATAGGGGCGGGGGGGCCCGCGGAGACCCAGTACTTC. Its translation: CASIIGAGGPAETQYF.